These 32 T cell receptor beta chains came from one sample sequenced in a study of chemoradiotherapy in HPV16-positive cancers (dated by TCRdb to 2021 to 2024). Library preparation used the immunoSEQ multiplex PCR assay. As stored in TCRdb, this immuneACCESS dataset retains in-frame rearrangements with V and J assigned. A fraction of the clones does not appear; measured against another copy, unresolved V genes explain less than half of the discrepancy, and the remainder lacks a known reason. Recorded for this sample are approximately 52,000 clones; about 88% of them occurred a single time. Of the sample, 3% to 4% falls within the top ten clones. Sequencing used blood, obtained from a patient who underwent chemoradiotherapy. Receptor source: a human donor with HPV-associated anogenital cancer.

The chain links TRBV30 to TRBJ2-5; D gene unclear. Germline assignment: CDR1 GTSNPN and CDR2 SVGIG (reference sequence). Trimming left V 0 bases short and J 1 base short, with 12 bases between. The CDR3 runs to 15 residues. The CDR3 spells CAWSVRLVTQETQYF. The DNA for the CDR3 is TGTGCCTGGAGTGTACGTTTGGTCACCCAAGAGACCCAGTACTTC.

CDR3 coding DNA: TGTGCCAGCAGCATGTATTTTGCAACTAATGAAAAACTGTTTTTT. This gives the protein CASSMYFATNEKLFF. The chain uses TRBV7-2 and TRBJ1-4; D unresolved. The ends were cut back, 5 bases at V and 0 bases at J, with 10 bases in the middle. Germline V gene sequence: CDR1 SGHTA, CDR2 FQGNSA. CDR3 size: 15 residues.

The chain is built from TRBV5-6 and TRBJ2-7; D is undetermined. V was pared by 2 bases and J by 7 bases, with 13 bases between. The CDR3 covers 13 residues. Germline CDR1 and CDR2: SGHDT and YYEEEE. The CDR3 DNA is TGTGCCAGCAGCTTTTCTCTGGTAGAAGAGCAGTACTTC. It codes for CASSFSLVEEQYF.

The count of this clone is one. The J gene is TRBJ1-2, the V gene TRBV4-2; D is unclear. Trimming left V 0 bases short and J 4 bases short, with 12 bases between. This CDR3 contains 15 residues. Germline V gives CDR1 LGHNA, CDR2 YNFKEQ. The CDR3 coding sequence is TGTGCCAGCAGCCAAGATCTCGGGATTTCCTATGGCTACACCTTC. Translation: CASSQDLGISYGYTF.

The rearrangement links TRBV2 to TRBJ1-5; TRBD1 is a possible D gene (6 bases). From germline, CDR1 is SNHLY and CDR2 FYNNEI. This CDR3 has 15 residues. The V end lost 4 bases, the J end lost 3 bases, and 13 bases lay between the germline ends. The CDR3 DNA reads as TGTGCCAGCAGTGGGGGGGGCTCGACCAATCAGCCCCAGCATTTT. Protein sequence: CASSGGGSTNQPQHF.

In this sample, this clone turned up a few times. This chain uses TRBV6-5 with TRBJ1-6; D unresolved. The CDR3 totals 12 residues. V lost 2 bases to trimming and J lost 9 bases, with 5 bases between them. Germline V gives CDR1 MNHEY, CDR2 SVGAGI. The CDR3 DNA reads TGTGCCAGCAGTTACATGGGTTCACCCCTCCACTTT. This translates into CASSYMGSPLHF.

This rearrangement joins TRBV11-2 to TRBJ2-7; the match to TRBD2 covers 10 bases. CDR1 is SGHAT and CDR2 is FQNNGV in the germline V gene. The trim removed 0 bases at V and 2 bases at J, leaving 1 base unmatched. CDR3 length: 15 residues. In nucleotides, the CDR3 is TGTGCCAGCAGCTTAGAAGCGGGGGGGCCCTACGAGCAGTACTTC. It is translated as CASSLEAGGPYEQYF.

This clone was counted between two and nine times. The chain couples TRBV4-3 to TRBJ2-3, with TRBD2 matching over 14 bases. Losses at the gene ends were 2 bases for V and 0 bases for J; bases not matched to a gene: 10. CDR3 length equals 20 residues. CDR1 is LGHNA and CDR2 is YSLEER in the germline V gene. The CDR3 loop reads CASSQRRMTSGGGSTDTQYF. The CDR3 nucleotides read TGCGCCAGCAGCCAACGGAGAATGACTAGCGGGGGGGGCAGCACAGATACGCAGTATTTT.

This clone occurred once. This chain joins TRBV5-5 and TRBJ2-7; unclear D gene. CDR1 is SGHKS and CDR2 is YYEKEE in the germline V gene (reference sequence). CDR3 length equals 20 residues. Trimming took 4 bases from V and 1 from J, leaving 30 bases between them. The CDR3 DNA sequence: TGTGCCAGCAGCCGGAAATGGGCAGCCAGTGACTTAGATCCATCCTACGAGCAGTACTTC. It specifies CASSRKWAASDLDPSYEQYF. Drawing the rest from reference TRBV5-5 and TRBJ2-7, the complete variable domain is DAGVTQSPTHLIKTRGQQVTLRCSPISGHKSVSWYQQVLGQGPQFIFQYYEKEERGRGNFPDRFSARQFPNYSSELNVNALLLGDSALYLCASSRKWAASDLDPSYEQYFGPGTRLTVT.

The CDR3 loop reads CASRENQPQHF. The CDR3 DNA reads TGTGCCAGCAGAGAAAATCAGCCCCAGCATTTT. This chain connects TRBV6-5 to TRBJ1-5; D call uncertain. The CDR3 has 11 amino acids. Germline CDR1 MNHEY, CDR2 SVGAGI. V was trimmed by 6 bases and J by 4 bases, leaving 4 bases between them.

The chain has TRBV9 and TRBJ1-2; 12 nucleotides align to TRBD1. Per germline, CDR1 SGDLS and CDR2 YYNGEE. Trimming took 2 bases from V and 7 from J; bases not matched to a gene: 6. The CDR3 spans 15 residues. CDR3 region: CASSVGTGGRVGYTF. In DNA, the CDR3 is TGTGCCAGCAGCGTCGGGACAGGGGGCCGCGTTGGCTACACCTTC. The whole variable domain, remainder taken from reference TRBV9 and TRBJ1-2, is DSGVTQTPKHLITATGQRVTLRCSPRSGDLSVYWYQQSLDQGLQFLIQYYNGEERAKGNILERFSAQQFPDLHSELNLSSLELGDSALYFCASSVGTGGRVGYTFGSGTRLTVV.

J is TRBJ1-5 and V is TRBV4-3; D gene ambiguous. This CDR3 is 16 amino acids long. V lost 0 bases to trimming and J lost 1 base, with 10 bases between them. CDR1 is LGHNA, CDR2 YSLEER, per germline. The DNA for the CDR3 is TGCGCCAGCAGCCAAGATTATCTTGGGAGCAATCAGCCCCAGCATTTT. This encodes CASSQDYLGSNQPQHF.

This clone showed up just once. The chain combines TRBV28 with TRBJ1-2; D may be TRBD1 (6 bases). The CDR3 contains 14 residues. CDR1 and CDR2 from the germline V gene are MDHEN and SYDVKM. Trimming left V 6 bases short and J 4 bases short, with 15 bases between. Here the CDR3 reads CASSSHGTTYGYTF. Here the CDR3 DNA reads TGTGCCAGCAGCTCCCACGGGACAACCTATGGCTACACCTTC.

The chain carries TRBV27 and TRBJ2-1, with TRBD1 matching over 9 bases. The CDR3 length is 14 residues. V was pared by 6 bases and J by 7 bases, with 7 bases of the junction left unmatched. CDR1 and CDR2 (germline): MNHEY, SMNVEV (reference sequence). CDR3: CASSPSGTGNEQFF. Written as DNA, the CDR3 is TGTGCCAGCAGCCCATCCGGGACAGGGAATGAGCAGTTCTTC.

This chain links TRBV19 with TRBJ2-3; no clear D. Germline V gives CDR1 LNHDA, CDR2 SQIVND (reference sequence). The CDR3 extends over 12 amino acids. Trimming stripped 6 bases from V and 2 bases from J, with 6 bases between. CDR3 sequence (DNA): TGTGCCAGTAGGGGGAACACAGATACGCAGTATTTT. Protein product: CASRGNTDTQYF.

This sequence joins TRBV10-3 and TRBJ2-4; D could derive from TRBD1 or TRBD2 (5 bases each). The length of the CDR3 is 13 residues. Trimming took 6 bases from V and 6 from J, leaving 12 bases between them. The germline gives CDR1 ENHRY, CDR2 SYGVKD. The CDR3 loop reads CAIRGDMRNIQYF. CDR3 DNA: TGTGCCATCAGGGGGGATATGAGAAACATTCAGTACTTC.

Only one count was recorded for this clone. The chain couples TRBV2 to TRBJ2-1; 9 nucleotides align to TRBD2. CDR1 is SNHLY, CDR2 FYNNEI, per germline. The CDR3 has 14 residues. Losses at the gene ends were 4 bases for V and 9 bases for J; bases not matched to a gene: 7. DNA for the CDR3: TGTGCCAGCAGTGTAAGGCGGGAGGGGGTTGAGCAGTTCTTC. Its translation is CASSVRREGVEQFF.

CDR3 in DNA: TGTGCCAGCGGACCGACTCGCGAGACCCAGTACTTC. Translating it yields CASGPTRETQYF. The chain employs TRBV19 and TRBJ2-5; D gene ambiguous. The CDR3 loop spans 12 amino acids. Deletions cut 9 bases from V and 5 bases from J, with 13 bases between. Germline assignment: CDR1 LNHDA and CDR2 SQIVND (reference sequence).

This sequence joins TRBV5-1 and TRBJ2-7; the match to TRBD2 covers 9 bases. Germline CDR1 and CDR2: SGHRS and YFSETQ. J was trimmed by 5 bases and V by 4 bases; bases with no gene match: 10. This CDR3 comprises 15 residues. The CDR3 sequence: CASSGTSLRADEQYF. DNA of the CDR3: TGCGCCAGCAGCGGGACTAGCCTTCGCGCCGACGAGCAGTACTTC.

The V gene is TRBV2, the J gene TRBJ2-7; D may correspond to TRBD1 or TRBD2 (5 bases each). V was trimmed by 11 bases and J by 0 bases, leaving 11 bases between them. The CDR3 spans 12 residues. The germline V gene has CDR1 SNHLY and CDR2 FYNNEI. The CDR3 sequence: CAVGGNSYEQYF. The CDR3 nucleotides read TGTGCCGTTGGGGGAAACTCCTACGAGCAGTACTTC.

The chain employs TRBV9 and TRBJ2-7; 8 bases line up with TRBD1. V lost 3 bases to trimming and J lost 2 bases; unmatched junction nucleotides: 7. CDR3 length: 15 residues. In germline, CDR1 is SGDLS, CDR2 YYNGEE. In nucleotides, the CDR3 is TGTGCCAGCAGCGCAACCGGGACAGGCCCCTACGAGCAGTACTTC. Its translation is CASSATGTGPYEQYF.

The V and J genes are TRBV6-5 and TRBJ1-2; 7 bases fit TRBD1. Looked up from germline, CDR1 is MNHEY and CDR2 is SVGAGI. The length of the CDR3 is 13 residues. V dropped 6 bases and J dropped 5; count of bases not matched to a gene: 6. The CDR3 loop reads CASSVGQLYGYTF. The DNA for the CDR3 is TGTGCCAGCAGCGTGGGACAGCTGTATGGCTACACCTTC.

V and J are TRBV7-3 and TRBJ2-1; 9 bases map to TRBD2. V lost 4 bases and J lost 0; bases outside the gene matches: 4. Germline V gene data show CDR1 as SGHTA and CDR2 as FQGTGA. The CDR3 totals 16 residues. CDR3 loop: CASSSQTSGSYNEQFF. The CDR3, as DNA: TGTGCCAGCAGCTCCCAGACTAGCGGCTCCTACAATGAGCAGTTCTTC. The full variable domain, rest sourced from reference TRBV7-3 and TRBJ2-1, is GAGVSQTPSNKVTEKGKYVELRCDPISGHTALYWYRQSLGQGPEFLIYFQGTGAADDSGLPNDRFFAVRPEGSVSTLKIQRTERGDSAVYLCASSSQTSGSYNEQFFGPGTRLTVL.

V and J are TRBV7-2 and TRBJ1-2, with D maybe TRBD1 (5 bases). The CDR3 totals 14 residues. Trimming took off 3 bases at V and 8 bases at J, with 16 bases between the two ends. Germline V gene data show CDR1 as SGHTA and CDR2 as FQGNSA. CDR3 sequence reads: CASSFRTPPRGYTF. The CDR3 nucleotides read TGTGCCAGCAGCTTTCGGACACCACCCCGGGGCTACACCTTC.

V is TRBV15 and J is TRBJ1-1, with D unclear. The germline V gene has CDR1 LNHNV and CDR2 YYDKDF (reference sequence). The CDR3 runs 15 residues. V gave up 0 bases and J gave up 0 bases, with 8 bases separating them. The CDR3 protein is CATSRDGRLNTEAFF. The CDR3 DNA reads as TGTGCCACCAGCAGAGATGGGCGGTTGAACACTGAAGCTTTCTTT.

This clone was seen just once. The chain has TRBV2 and TRBJ1-1, with D maybe TRBD1 (6 bases). The length of the CDR3 is 14 residues. Germline V gene sequence: CDR1 SNHLY, CDR2 FYNNEI. V was pared by 6 bases and J by 0 bases, with 11 bases between. CDR3 sequence reads: CASSGAGVNTEAFF. For the CDR3, the DNA is TGTGCCAGCAGCGGGGCAGGGGTGAACACTGAAGCTTTCTTT. Looking up the rest from reference TRBV2 and TRBJ1-1 gives the full variable domain: EPEVTQTPSHQVTQMGQEVILRCVPISNHLYFYWYRQILGQKVEFLVSFYNNEISEKSEIFDDQFSVERPDGSNFTLKIRSTKLEDSAMYFCASSGAGVNTEAFFGQGTRLTVV.

The V call is TRBV12-5, the J call TRBJ2-7, with TRBD1 matching over 12 bases. V was clipped by 4 bases and J by 4 bases; unmatched bases: 5. The CDR3 is made up of 15 amino acids. Germline loops: CDR1 LGHNT, CDR2 FRNRAP. The CDR3 nucleotides read TGTGCTAGTGGTTCGGGGACAGGGGGCGCGTACGAGCAGTACTTC. Encoded protein: CASGSGTGGAYEQYF.

V usage is TRBV30 and J usage is TRBJ2-3, with 14 bases aligning to TRBD2. V trimming: 4 bases; J trimming: 2 bases; junction bases outside the gene matches: 2. The CDR3 totals 15 residues. Germline-derived CDR1 and CDR2 are GTSNPN and SVGIG (reference sequence). The CDR3 DNA is TGTGCCTGGAAGGGACTAGCGGGAGACACAGATACGCAGTATTTT. Its protein is CAWKGLAGDTDTQYF.

Remarks on this clone: This same CDR3 is encoded by further DNA sequences in the sample. The J gene is TRBJ1-5, the V gene TRBV19; D gene uncertain. Germline V gene lookup returns CDR1 LNHDA and CDR2 SQIVND (reference sequence). CDR3 length: 14 residues. Trimming removed 1 base from V and 1 base from J, with 5 bases in between. CDR3 region: CASSIGQSNQPQHF. The CDR3 DNA follows: TGTGCCAGTAGTATAGGACAAAGCAATCAGCCCCAGCATTTT.

The genes are TRBV5-6 and TRBJ2-1; 13 bases are a match to TRBD2. The CDR3 is made up of 16 amino acids. The V gene end was trimmed by 2 bases and the J gene end by 4 bases; junction bases not matched to a gene: 3. The V gene's germline CDR1 is SGHDT and CDR2 YYEEEE. CDR3 in amino acids: CASSFGTSGVYNEQFF. CDR3 DNA: TGTGCCAGCAGCTTCGGGACTAGCGGGGTATACAATGAGCAGTTCTTC. Using reference TRBV5-6 and TRBJ2-1 for the parts outside the CDR3, the full variable domain is DAGVTQSPTHLIKTRGQQVTLRCSPKSGHDTVSWYQQALGQGPQFIFQYYEEEERQRGNFPDRFSGHQFPNYSSELNVNALLLGDSALYLCASSFGTSGVYNEQFFGPGTRLTVL.

The V gene is TRBV10-1, the J gene TRBJ1-6, with TRBD1 matching 9 bases. V was pared by 6 bases and J by 8 bases, with 2 bases of the junction left unmatched. This CDR3 comprises 13 residues. The germline gives CDR1 WNHNN, CDR2 SYGVQD (reference sequence). The DNA for the CDR3 is TGCGCCAGCAGGGGACAGGGCGATTCACCCCTCCACTTT. Translation gives CASRGQGDSPLHF.

The V call is TRBV29-1, the J call TRBJ2-3; D might be TRBD1 or TRBD2, each matching 6 bases. CDR3 size: 15 residues. V lost 3 bases, J lost 2 bases, and 15 bases lay in between. CDR1 is SQVTM and CDR2 is ANQGSEA in the germline V gene. CDR3 in DNA: TGCAGCGTTGATTCGTCGGGGGCCACCACAGATACGCAGTATTTT. It translates to CSVDSSGATTDTQYF.